This T cell receptor beta chain was recovered during a study of shared clonotypes between healthy human individuals. Study summary: Aged 18 to 49, the donors were a couple of women and three men.

CDR3 size: 14 residues. Germline V gene lookup returns CDR1 SGHRS and CDR2 YFSETQ. The J segment lost 4 bases and the V segment lost 4 bases, leaving 3 bases of the junction unmatched. Concerning this clone: Other DNA sequences in this sample translate to the same CDR3.

The naive CD8 population came from CD45RO-negative cells selected for CCR7, without terminally differentiated effector memory CD45RA+ cells. Generated by immunoSEQ multiplex PCR, the TCRdb table keeps only in-frame clones and is missing some. The table has roughly 810,000 clones, just over 95% seen once. The source is a man aged 30 to 39 in good health. The chain uses TRBV5-1 and TRBJ2-3; TRBD1 matches at 10 bases. Sequenced sample: naive CD8+ T cells sorted from blood. The CDR3 DNA follows: TGCGCCAGCAGCCCAGGACAGGGGGCAGATACGCAGTATTTT. The encoded protein is CASSPGQGADTQYF.